This record concerns one TCR beta chain sequence. The antigen remains unidentified. The libraries were made with immunoSEQ v3.0 at survey level. Assay: immunoSEQ multiplex PCR; the TCRdb copy retains only in-frame clones and omits some. The table records 20,000 or so clones, about 87% of them present only once. The CDR3 has 15 amino acids. The J segment lost 0 bases and the V segment lost 4 bases, leaving 6 bases of the junction unmatched. Germline V CDR1 and CDR2: SGHNT, YYREEE (reference sequence). This entry is derived from a study of long-term antiretroviral therapy in people with HIV. Overall study findings and caveats: Blood was collected between the mid-2000s and the late 2010s, possibly under older ART regimens.

This receptor was identified in a man over 45 with HIV. The V gene is TRBV5-4, the J gene TRBJ2-5; 7 bases match TRBD1. The sample in question was unsorted PBMCs, obtained 1.8 years before starting antiretroviral therapy. CDR3 loop: CASSTGQAHQETQYF. CDR3 DNA: TGTGCCAGCAGCACCGGACAGGCGCACCAAGAGACCCAGTACTTC.